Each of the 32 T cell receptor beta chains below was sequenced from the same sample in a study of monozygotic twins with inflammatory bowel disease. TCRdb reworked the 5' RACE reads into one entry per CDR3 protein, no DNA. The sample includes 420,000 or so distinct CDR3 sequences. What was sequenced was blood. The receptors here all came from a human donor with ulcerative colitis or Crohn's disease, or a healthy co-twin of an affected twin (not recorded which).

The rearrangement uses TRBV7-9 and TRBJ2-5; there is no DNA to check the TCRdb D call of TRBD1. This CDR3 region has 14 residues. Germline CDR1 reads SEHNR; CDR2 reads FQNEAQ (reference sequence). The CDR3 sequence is CASSLWDRGSTQYF.

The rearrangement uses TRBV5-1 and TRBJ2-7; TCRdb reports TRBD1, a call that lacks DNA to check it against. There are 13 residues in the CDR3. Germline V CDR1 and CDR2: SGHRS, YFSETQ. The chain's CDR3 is CASSADTGYEQYF.

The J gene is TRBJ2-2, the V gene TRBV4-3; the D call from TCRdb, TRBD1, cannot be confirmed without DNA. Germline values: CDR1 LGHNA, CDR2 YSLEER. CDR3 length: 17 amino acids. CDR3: CASSPTRGGANTGELFF.

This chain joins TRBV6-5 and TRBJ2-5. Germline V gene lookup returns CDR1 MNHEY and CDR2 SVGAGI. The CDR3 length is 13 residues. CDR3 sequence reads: CASTTYPQETQYF.

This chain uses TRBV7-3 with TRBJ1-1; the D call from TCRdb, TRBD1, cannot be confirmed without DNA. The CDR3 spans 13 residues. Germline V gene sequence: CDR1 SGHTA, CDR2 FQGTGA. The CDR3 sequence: CASSARVGTEAFF.

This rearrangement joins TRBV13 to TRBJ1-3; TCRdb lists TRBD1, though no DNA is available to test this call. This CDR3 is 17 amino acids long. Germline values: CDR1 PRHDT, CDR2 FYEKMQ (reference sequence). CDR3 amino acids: CASSLAGGTRNGNTIYF. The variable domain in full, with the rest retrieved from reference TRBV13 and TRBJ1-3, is AAGVIQSPRHLIKEKRETATLKCYPIPRHDTVYWYQQGPGQDPQFLISFYEKMQSDKGSIPDRFSAQQFSDYHSELNMSSLELGDSALYFCASSLAGGTRNGNTIYFGEGSWLTVV.

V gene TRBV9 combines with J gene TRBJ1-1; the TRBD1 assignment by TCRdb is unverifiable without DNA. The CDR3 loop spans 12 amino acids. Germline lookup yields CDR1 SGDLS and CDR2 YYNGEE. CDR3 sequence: CASSVVEGEAFF.

The CDR3 region is CASSVGVGVGPDTQYF. The gene calls are TRBV9 and TRBJ2-3; TCRdb calls TRBD2, which cannot be checked without DNA. The CDR3 loop spans 16 amino acids. CDR1 and CDR2 (germline): SGDLS, YYNGEE.

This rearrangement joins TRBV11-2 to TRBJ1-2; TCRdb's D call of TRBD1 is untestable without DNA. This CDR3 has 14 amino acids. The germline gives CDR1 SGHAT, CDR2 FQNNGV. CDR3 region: CASRYRDRGPGYTF.

Here the CDR3 reads CASSFIGQGDGYTF. The chain employs TRBV4-1 and TRBJ1-2; TCRdb's D call of TRBD1 is untestable without DNA. Germline-derived CDR1 and CDR2 are MGHRA and YSYEKL. The CDR3 consists of 14 residues.

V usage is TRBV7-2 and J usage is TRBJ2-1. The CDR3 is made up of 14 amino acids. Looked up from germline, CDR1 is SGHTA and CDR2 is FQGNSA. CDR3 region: CASSSGSPSNEQFF.

The CDR3 sequence: CASTPDPHSNQPQHF. V gene TRBV19 combines with J gene TRBJ1-5; TCRdb returns TRBD1, unconfirmable since there is no DNA. Per the germline V gene, CDR1 is LNHDA and CDR2 is SQIVND (reference sequence). The CDR3 sequence is 15 residues long.

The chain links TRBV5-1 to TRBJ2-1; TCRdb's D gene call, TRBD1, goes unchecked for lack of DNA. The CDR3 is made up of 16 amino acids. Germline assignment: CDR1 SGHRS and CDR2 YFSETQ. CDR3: CASSLRTRGMNNEQFF.

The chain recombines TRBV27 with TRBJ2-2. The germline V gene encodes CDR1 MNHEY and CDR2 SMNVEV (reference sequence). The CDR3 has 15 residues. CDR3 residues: CASSLSGTVTGELFF.

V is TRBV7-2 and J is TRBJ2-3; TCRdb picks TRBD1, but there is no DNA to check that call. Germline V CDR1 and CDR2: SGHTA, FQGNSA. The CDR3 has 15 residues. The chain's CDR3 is CASSLVGGGEHTQYF.

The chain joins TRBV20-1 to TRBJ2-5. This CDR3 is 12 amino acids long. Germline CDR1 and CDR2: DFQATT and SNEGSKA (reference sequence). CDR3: CSAFDRKGTQYF.

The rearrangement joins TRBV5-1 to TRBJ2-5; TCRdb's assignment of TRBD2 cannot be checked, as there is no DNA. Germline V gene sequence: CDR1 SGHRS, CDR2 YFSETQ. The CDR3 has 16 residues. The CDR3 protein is CASSRAAGGPQETQYF. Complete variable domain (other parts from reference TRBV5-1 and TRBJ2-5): KAGVTQTPRYLIKTRGQQVTLSCSPISGHRSVSWYQQTPGQGLQFLFEYFSETQRNKGNFPGRFSGRQFSNSRSEMNVSTLELGDSALYLCASSRAAGGPQETQYFGPGTRLLVL.

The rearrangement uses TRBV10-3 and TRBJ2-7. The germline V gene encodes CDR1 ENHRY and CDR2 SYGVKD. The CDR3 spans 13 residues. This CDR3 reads CAISEVSLGEQYF.

The CDR3: CASSLADRGQREQYF. The chain is built from TRBV7-9 and TRBJ2-7; TCRdb's D call, TRBD1, is unchecked because there is no DNA. The CDR3 is made up of 15 amino acids. The V gene's germline CDR1 is SEHNR and CDR2 FQNEAQ (reference sequence).

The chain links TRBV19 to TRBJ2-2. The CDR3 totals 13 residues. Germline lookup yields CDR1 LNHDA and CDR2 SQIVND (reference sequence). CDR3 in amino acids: CASSIGNTGELFF.

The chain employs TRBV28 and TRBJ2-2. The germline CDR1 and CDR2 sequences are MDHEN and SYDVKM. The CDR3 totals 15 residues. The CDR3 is CASRVNLKNTGELFF.

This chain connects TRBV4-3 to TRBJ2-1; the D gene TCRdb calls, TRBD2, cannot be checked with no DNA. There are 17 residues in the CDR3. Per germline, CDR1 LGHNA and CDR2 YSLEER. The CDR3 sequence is CASSPVVGGAGDNEQFF.

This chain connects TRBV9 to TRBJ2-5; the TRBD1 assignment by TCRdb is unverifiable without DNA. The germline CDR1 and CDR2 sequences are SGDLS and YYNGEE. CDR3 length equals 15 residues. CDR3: CASSVVPGGRETQYF.

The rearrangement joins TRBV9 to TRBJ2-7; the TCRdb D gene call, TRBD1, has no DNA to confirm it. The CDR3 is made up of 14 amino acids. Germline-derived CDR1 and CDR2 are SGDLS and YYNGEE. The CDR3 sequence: CASSVDHRAYEQYF.

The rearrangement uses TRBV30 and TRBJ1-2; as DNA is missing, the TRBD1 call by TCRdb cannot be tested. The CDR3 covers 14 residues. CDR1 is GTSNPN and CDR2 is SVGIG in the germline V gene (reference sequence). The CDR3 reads CAWTTRRGEYGYTF.

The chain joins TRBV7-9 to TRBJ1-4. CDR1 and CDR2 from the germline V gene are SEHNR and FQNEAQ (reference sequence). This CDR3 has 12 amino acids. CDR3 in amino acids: CASRPTNEKLFF.

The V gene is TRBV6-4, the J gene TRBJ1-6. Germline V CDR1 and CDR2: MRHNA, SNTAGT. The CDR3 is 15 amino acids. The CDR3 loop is CASSDSGDNNSPLHF.

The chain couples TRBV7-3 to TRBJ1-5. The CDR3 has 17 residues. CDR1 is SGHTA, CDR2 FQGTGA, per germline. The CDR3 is CASSLTSPGQSNQPQHF.

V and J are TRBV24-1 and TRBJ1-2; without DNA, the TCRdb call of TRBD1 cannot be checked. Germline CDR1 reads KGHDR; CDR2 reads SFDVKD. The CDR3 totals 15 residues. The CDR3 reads CATSDGGQVNYGYTF.

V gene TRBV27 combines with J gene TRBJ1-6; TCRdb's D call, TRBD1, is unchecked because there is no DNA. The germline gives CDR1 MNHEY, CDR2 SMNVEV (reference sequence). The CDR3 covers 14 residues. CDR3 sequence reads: CASSFGTGGSTLHF.

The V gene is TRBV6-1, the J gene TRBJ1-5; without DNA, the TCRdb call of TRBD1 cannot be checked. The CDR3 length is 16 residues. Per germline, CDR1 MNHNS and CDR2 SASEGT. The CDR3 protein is CASSERRTGSNQPQHF.

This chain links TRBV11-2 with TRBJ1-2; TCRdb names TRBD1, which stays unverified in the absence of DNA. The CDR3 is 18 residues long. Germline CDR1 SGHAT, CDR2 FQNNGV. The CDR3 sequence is CASSYGGTGGGRTYGYTF.